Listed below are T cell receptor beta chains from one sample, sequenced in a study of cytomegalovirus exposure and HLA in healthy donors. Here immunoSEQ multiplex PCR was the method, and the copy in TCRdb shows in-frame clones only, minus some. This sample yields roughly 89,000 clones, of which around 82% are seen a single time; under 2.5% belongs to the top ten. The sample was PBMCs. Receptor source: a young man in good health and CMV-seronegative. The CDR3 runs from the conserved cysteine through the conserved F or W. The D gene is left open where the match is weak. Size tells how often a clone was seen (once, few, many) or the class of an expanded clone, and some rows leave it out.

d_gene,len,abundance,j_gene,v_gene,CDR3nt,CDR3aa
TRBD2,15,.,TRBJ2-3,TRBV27,TGTGCCAGCACCGGAAGCGGACGGGAGGGAGATACGCAGTATTTT,CASTGSGREGDTQYF
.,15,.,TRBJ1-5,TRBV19,TGTGCCAGTAGTATCCCACAGGGTCGGGGTCAGCCCCAGCATTTT,CASSIPQGRGQPQHF
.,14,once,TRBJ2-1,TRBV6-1,TGTGCCAGCAGTCTCTCTTCGTTCTACAATGAGCAGTTCTTC,CASSLSSFYNEQFF
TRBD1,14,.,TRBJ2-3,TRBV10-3,TGTGCCATCTCCCGGGACAGTTCTACAGATACGCAGTATTTT,CAISRDSSTDTQYF
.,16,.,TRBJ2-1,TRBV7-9,TGTGCCAGCAGGTCCGGGTGGCAGGGGTCCTACAATGAGCAGTTCTTC,CASRSGWQGSYNEQFF
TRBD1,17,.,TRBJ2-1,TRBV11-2,TGTGCCAGCAGATCGGACAGGGGGATCCTCCTCTACAATGAGCAGTTCTTC,CASRSDRGILLYNEQFF
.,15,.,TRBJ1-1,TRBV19,TGTGCCAGCTCTCCCTTCCAGATCATGAACACTGAAGCTTTCTTT,CASSPFQIMNTEAFF
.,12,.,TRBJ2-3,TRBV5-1,TGCGCCAGCAGCTTGACAGAAGATACGCAGTATTTT,CASSLTEDTQYF
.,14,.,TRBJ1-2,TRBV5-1,TGCGCCAGCAGCCTGACAGCAGCTAACTATGGCTACACCTTC,CASSLTAANYGYTF
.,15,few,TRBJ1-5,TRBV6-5,TGTGCCAGCAGCCTCAGGGGCAGGGGCGATCAGCCCCAGCATTTT,CASSLRGRGDQPQHF
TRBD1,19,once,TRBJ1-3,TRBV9,TGTGCCAGCAGCGTAGGGACAGGGGGCCCCCTTATCTCTGGAAACACCATATATTTT,CASSVGTGGPLISGNTIYF
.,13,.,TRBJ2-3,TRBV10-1,TGCGCCAGCCTGGACAGTCTGACAGATACGCAGTATTTT,CASLDSLTDTQYF
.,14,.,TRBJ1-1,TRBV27,TGTGCCAGCAGTTCACGGGTAAAGAACACTGAAGCTTTCTTT,CASSSRVKNTEAFF
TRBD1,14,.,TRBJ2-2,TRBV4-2,TGTGCCAGCAGCCAACTACAGGGGACCGGGGAGCTGTTTTTT,CASSQLQGTGELFF
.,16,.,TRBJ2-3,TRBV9,TGTGCCAGCAGACCCCCCCAGGCCTCGGGCACAGATACGCAGTATTTT,CASRPPQASGTDTQYF
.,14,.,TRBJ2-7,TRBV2,TGTGCCAGCAGTGAATTAGCGGCACCCTACGAGCAGTACTTC,CASSELAAPYEQYF
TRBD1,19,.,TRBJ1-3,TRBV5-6,TGTGCCAGCAGCTTGGTTTCCCCAAGACAGGGGGCAACTGGAAACACCATATATTTT,CASSLVSPRQGATGNTIYF
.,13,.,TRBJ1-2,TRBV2,TGTGCCAGCACCGGGTTGGGACAAACTCACTACACCTTC,CASTGLGQTHYTF
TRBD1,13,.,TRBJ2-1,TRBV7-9,TGTGCCAGCAGCAAAAGACAGGGGAATGAGCAGTTCTTC,CASSKRQGNEQFF
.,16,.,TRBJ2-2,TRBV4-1,TGCGCCAGCAGCCAAGAGTCCGAAGGGAGGACCGGGGAGCTGTTTTTT,CASSQESEGRTGELFF